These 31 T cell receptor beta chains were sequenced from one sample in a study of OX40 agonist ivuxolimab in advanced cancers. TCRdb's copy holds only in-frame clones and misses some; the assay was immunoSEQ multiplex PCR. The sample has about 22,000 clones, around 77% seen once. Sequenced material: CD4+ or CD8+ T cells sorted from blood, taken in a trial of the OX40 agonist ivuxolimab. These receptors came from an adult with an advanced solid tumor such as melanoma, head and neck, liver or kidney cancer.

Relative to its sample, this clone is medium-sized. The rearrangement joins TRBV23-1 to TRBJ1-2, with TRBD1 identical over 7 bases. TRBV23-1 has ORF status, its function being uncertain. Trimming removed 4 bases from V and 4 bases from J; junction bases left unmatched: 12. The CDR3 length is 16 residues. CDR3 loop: CASSPRTGPPSYGYTF. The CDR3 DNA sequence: TGCGCCAGCAGTCCCCGGACAGGCCCCCCCTCCTATGGCTACACCTTC.

CDR3 residues: CASTWIGSSYNEQFF. CDR3 bases: TGTGCCAGCACTTGGATAGGGTCTAGCTACAATGAGCAGTTCTTC. The rearrangement links TRBV6-5 to TRBJ2-1; no clear D. CDR3 length: 15 amino acids. Germline assignment: CDR1 MNHEY and CDR2 SVGAGI. Trimming pared 7 bases from V and 3 bases from J, leaving 16 bases between.

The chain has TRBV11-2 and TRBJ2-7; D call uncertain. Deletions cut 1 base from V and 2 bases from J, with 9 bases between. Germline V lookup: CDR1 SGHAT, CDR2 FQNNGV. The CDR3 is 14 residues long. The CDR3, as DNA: TGTGCCAGCAGCTTAGTCATGCAGACCTACGAGCAGTACTTC. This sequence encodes CASSLVMQTYEQYF.

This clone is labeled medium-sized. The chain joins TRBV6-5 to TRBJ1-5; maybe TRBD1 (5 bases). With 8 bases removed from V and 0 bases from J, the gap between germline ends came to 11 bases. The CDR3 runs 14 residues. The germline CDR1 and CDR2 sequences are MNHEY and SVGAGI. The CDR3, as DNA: TGTGCCAGCGGCACAGGTTATAGCAATCAGCCCCAGCATTTT. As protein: CASGTGYSNQPQHF.

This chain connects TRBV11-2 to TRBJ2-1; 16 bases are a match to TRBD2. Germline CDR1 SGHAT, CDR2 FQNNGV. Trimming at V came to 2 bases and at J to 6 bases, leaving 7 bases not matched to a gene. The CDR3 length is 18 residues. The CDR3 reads CASSLNFGTSGGGNEQFF. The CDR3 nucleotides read TGTGCCAGCAGCTTAAATTTTGGGACTAGCGGGGGGGGCAATGAGCAGTTCTTC.

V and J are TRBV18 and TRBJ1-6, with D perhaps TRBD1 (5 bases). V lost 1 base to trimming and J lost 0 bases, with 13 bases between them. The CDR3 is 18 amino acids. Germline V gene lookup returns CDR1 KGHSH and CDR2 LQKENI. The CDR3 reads CASSPLPGESSYNSPLHF. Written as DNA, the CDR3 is TGTGCCAGCTCACCACTGCCGGGGGAGAGCTCCTATAATTCACCCCTCCACTTT.

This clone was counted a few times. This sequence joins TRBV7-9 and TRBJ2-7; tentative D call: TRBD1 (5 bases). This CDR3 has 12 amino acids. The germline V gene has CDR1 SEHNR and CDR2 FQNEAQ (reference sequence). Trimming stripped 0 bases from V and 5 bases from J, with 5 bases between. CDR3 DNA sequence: TGTGCCAGCAGCTTAGCGACAGACGAGCAGTACTTC. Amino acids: CASSLATDEQYF.

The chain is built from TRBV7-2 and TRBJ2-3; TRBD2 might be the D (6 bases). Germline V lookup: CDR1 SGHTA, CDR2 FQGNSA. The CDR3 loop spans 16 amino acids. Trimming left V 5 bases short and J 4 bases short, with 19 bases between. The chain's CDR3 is CASSPPERVMPDTQYF. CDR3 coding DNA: TGTGCCAGCAGCCCCCCCGAGCGGGTTATGCCAGATACGCAGTATTTT.

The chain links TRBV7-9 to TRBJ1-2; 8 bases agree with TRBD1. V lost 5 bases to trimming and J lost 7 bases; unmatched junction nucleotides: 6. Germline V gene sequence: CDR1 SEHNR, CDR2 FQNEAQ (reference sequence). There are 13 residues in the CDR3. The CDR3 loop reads CASSPRTGLGYTF. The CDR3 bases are TGTGCCAGCAGCCCCCGGACAGGGCTTGGCTACACCTTC.

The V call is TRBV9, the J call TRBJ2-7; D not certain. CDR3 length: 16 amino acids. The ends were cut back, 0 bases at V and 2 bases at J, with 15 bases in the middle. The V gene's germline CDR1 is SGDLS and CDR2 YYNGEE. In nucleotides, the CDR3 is TGTGCCAGCAGCGTAGAAGAGGACGGAGCCACCTACGAGCAGTACTTC. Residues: CASSVEEDGATYEQYF.

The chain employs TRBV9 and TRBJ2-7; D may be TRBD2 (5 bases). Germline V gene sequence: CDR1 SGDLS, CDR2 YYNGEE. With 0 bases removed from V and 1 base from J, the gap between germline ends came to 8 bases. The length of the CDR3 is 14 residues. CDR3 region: CASSVDGESYEQYF. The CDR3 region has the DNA TGTGCCAGCAGCGTAGATGGGGAGTCCTACGAGCAGTACTTC.

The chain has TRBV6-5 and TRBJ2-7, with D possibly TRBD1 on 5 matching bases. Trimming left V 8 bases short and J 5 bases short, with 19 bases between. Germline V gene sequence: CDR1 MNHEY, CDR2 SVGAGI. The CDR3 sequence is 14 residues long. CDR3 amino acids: CASGLWGPGDEQYF. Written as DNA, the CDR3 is TGTGCCAGCGGCTTATGGGGCCCGGGCGACGAGCAGTACTTC.

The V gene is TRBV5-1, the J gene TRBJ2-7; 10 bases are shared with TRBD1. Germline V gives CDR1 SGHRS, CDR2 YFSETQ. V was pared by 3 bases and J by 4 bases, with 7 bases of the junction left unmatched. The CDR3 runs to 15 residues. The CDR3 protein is CASSYRTGGWYEQYF. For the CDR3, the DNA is TGCGCCAGCAGCTACCGGACAGGGGGGTGGTACGAGCAGTACTTC.

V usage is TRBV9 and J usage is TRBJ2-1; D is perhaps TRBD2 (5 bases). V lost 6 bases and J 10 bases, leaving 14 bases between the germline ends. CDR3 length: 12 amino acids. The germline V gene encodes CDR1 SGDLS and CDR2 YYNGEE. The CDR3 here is CASNARPGEQFF. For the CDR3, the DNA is TGTGCCAGCAACGCCCGGCCGGGGGAGCAGTTCTTC. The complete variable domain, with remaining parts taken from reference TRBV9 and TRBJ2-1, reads DSGVTQTPKHLITATGQRVTLRCSPRSGDLSVYWYQQSLDQGLQFLIQYYNGEERAKGNILERFSAQQFPDLHSELNLSSLELGDSALYFCASNARPGEQFFGPGTRLTVL.

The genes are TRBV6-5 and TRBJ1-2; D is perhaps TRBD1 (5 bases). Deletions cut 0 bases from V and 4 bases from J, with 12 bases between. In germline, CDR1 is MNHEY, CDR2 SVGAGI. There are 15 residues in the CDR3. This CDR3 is CASSYSKGRGYGYTF. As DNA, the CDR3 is TGTGCCAGCAGTTACTCGAAGGGGCGCGGCTATGGCTACACCTTC.

The CDR3 loop reads CASSNPEPQHF. CDR3 coding DNA: TGTGCCAGCAGTAACCCCGAGCCCCAGCATTTT. The chain employs TRBV28 and TRBJ1-5; D gene uncertain. Trimming removed 5 bases at V and 8 bases at J, with 7 bases between. Per germline, CDR1 MDHEN and CDR2 SYDVKM. This CDR3 has 11 amino acids.

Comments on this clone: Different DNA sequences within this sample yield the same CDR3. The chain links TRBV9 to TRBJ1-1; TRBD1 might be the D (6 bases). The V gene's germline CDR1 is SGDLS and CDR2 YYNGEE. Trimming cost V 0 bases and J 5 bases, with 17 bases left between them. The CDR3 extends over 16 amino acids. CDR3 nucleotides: TGTGCCAGCAGCGTAGGTTACAGGGTCGGAGGAACTGAAGCTTTCTTT. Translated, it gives CASSVGYRVGGTEAFF.

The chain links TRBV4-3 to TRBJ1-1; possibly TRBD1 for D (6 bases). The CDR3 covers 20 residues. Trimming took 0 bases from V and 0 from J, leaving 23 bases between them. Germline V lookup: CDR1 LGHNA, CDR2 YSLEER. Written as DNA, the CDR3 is TGCGCCAGCAGCCAAGATGAGGGGGGTACCCGCTTGACCCTGAACACTGAAGCTTTCTTT. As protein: CASSQDEGGTRLTLNTEAFF.

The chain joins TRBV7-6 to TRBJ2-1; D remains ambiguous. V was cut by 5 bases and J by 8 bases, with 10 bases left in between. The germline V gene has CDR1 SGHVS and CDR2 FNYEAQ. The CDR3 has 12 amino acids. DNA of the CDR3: TGTGCCAGCAGCGCGTACCAAGATGAGCAGTTCTTC. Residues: CASSAYQDEQFF.

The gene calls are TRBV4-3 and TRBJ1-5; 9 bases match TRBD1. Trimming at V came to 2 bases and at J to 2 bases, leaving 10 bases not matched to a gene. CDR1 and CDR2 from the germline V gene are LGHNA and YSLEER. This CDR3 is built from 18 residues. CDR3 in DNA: TGCGCCAGCAGCCAATGGGAGGGGGGGGACAGGGGCAATCAGCCCCAGCATTTT. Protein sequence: CASSQWEGGDRGNQPQHF.

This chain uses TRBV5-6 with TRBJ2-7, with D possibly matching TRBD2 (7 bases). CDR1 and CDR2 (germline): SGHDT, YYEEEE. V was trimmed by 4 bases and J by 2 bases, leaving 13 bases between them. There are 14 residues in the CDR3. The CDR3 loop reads CASSQGRVTYEQYF. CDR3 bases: TGTGCCAGCAGCCAGGGGAGGGTTACCTACGAGCAGTACTTC.

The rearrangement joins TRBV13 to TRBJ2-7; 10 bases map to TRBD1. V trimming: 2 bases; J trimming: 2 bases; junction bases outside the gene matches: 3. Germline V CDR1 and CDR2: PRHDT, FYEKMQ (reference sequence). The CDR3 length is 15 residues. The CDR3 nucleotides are TGTGCCAGCAGCTTAACCGGGACAGGGGCCTACGAGCAGTACTTC. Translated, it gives CASSLTGTGAYEQYF.

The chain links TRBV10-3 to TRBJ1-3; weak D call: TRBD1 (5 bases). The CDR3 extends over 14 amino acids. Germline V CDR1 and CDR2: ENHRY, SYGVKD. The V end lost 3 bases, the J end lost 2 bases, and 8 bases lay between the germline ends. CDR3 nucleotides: TGTGCCATCAGTGACAGGGAAACTGGAAACACCATATATTTT. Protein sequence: CAISDRETGNTIYF.

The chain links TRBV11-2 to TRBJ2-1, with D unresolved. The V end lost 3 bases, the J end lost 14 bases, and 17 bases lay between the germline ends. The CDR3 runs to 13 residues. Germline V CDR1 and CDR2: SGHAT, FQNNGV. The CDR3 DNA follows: TGTGCCAGCAGCTTCGGTTTGGTGGTTCCCGAGTTCTTC. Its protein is CASSFGLVVPEFF.

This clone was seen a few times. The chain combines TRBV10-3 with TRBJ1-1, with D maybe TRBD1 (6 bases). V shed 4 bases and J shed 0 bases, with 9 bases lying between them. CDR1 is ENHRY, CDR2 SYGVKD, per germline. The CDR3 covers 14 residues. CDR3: CAISAQGLNTEAFF. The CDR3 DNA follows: TGTGCCATCAGTGCTCAGGGGTTGAACACTGAAGCTTTCTTT.

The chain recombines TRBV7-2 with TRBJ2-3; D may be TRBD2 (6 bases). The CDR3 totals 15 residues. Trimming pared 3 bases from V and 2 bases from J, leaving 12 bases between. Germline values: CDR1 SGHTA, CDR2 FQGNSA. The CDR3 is CASSFVGRDTDTQYF. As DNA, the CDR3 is TGTGCCAGCAGCTTTGTGGGGCGGGACACAGATACGCAGTATTTT.

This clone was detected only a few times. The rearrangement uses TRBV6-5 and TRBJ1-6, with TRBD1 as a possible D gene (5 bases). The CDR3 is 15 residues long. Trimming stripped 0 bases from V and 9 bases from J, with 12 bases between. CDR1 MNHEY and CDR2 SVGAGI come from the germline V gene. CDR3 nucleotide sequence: TGTGCCAGCAGTTACTCGTTGCAGGGAGGTTCACCCCTCCACTTT. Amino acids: CASSYSLQGGSPLHF.

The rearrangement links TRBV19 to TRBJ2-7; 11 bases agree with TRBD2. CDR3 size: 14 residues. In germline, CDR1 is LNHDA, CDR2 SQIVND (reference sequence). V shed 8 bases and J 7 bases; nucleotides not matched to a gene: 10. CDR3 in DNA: TGTGCCAGTGGCCATAGCGGGGGGGCTGGAGAGCAGTACTTC. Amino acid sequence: CASGHSGGAGEQYF.

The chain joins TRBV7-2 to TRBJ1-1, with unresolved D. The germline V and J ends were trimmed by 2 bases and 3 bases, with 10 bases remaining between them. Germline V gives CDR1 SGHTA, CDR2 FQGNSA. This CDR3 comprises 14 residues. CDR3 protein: CASSLPGVYTEAFF. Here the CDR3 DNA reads TGTGCCAGCAGCTTACCCGGGGTCTACACTGAAGCTTTCTTT.

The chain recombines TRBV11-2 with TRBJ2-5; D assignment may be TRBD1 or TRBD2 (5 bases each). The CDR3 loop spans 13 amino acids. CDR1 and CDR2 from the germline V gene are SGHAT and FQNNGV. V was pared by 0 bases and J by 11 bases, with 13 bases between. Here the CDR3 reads CASSLEVSGTQYF. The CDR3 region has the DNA TGTGCCAGCAGCTTAGAGGTCTCGGGGACGCAGTACTTC.

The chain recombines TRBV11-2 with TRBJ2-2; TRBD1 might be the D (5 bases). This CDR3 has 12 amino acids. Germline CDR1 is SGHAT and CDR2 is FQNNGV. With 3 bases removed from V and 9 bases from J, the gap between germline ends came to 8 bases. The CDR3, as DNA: TGTGCCAGCAGCTTGACAGTGTGGGAGCTGTTTTTT. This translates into CASSLTVWELFF.